This TCR beta chain was obtained from a study of T cells in Graves' hyperthyroidism and ophthalmopathy. The CDR3 consists of 13 residues. The ends were cut back, 7 bases at V and 2 bases at J, with 12 bases in the middle. From germline, CDR1 is SGHRS and CDR2 YFSETQ. Regions amplified from RNA transcripts were the TCR beta CDR3 regions. When the TCR CDR3 underwent first-round RT-PCR, the HTBI primer set was used. Each CDR3 protein gets one entry after TCRdb re-called the multiplex PCR reads with MiXCR. The data show about 350,000 distinct CDR3 sequences, with approximately 13% seen just once and just under 25% held by the top ten. Study-wide results and caveats: Most thyroid clonotypes expanded above 0.001 appeared in blood too. The model's output predicted ophthalmopathy at a median of about 6.5 months prior to onset.

Worth noting for this clonotype: What it binds is unknown.

Graves' hyperthyroidism was deemed stable absent ophthalmopathy progression within 18 months. Patients aged 18 to 65 had newly diagnosed hyperthyroidism lasting under 2 months. The chain couples TRBV5-1 to TRBJ2-5, with a weak D call TRBD2 (6 bases). Material for sequencing was blood. This clonotype originated in a woman aged 30 to 39 with Graves' hyperthyroidism. CDR3 sequence (DNA): TGCGCCAGCGGAGGGCTCCCACAAGAGACCCAGTACTTC. Encoded protein: CASGGLPQETQYF.